These 27 T cell receptor beta chains were sequenced from one sample in a study of cytomegalovirus exposure and HLA in healthy donors. PCR employed 60 Vbeta and 13 Jbeta primers. Generated by immunoSEQ multiplex PCR, the TCRdb table keeps only in-frame clones and is missing some. The sample lists some 150,000 clones; 60% to 85% were seen once. The sequencing input was PBMCs. These receptor sequences come from a middle-aged woman in good health and CMV-seropositive.

The gene calls are TRBV9 and TRBJ1-1; D is ambiguous. V was cut by 3 bases and J by 7 bases, with 10 bases left in between. CDR3 length: 12 amino acids. Germline lookup yields CDR1 SGDLS and CDR2 YYNGEE. The CDR3 loop reads CASSDSFREAFF. The CDR3, as DNA: TGTGCCAGCAGCGATAGTTTCCGTGAAGCTTTCTTT.

The chain employs TRBV7-2 and TRBJ2-3, with TRBD2 identical over 9 bases. This CDR3 contains 15 residues. From germline, CDR1 is SGHTA and CDR2 FQGNSA. V trimming: 9 bases; J trimming: 4 bases; junction bases outside the gene matches: 11. DNA for the CDR3: TGTGCCAGTGCGCGGCGGGGGGGAGCGCCAGATACGCAGTATTTT. Translation gives CASARRGGAPDTQYF.

The chain uses TRBV5-1 and TRBJ2-7, with TRBD2 identical over 7 bases. V lost 3 bases, J lost 2 bases, and 14 bases stayed unmatched. The CDR3 length is 17 residues. Germline loops: CDR1 SGHRS, CDR2 YFSETQ. The CDR3 is CASSWGGSGEWTYEQYF. The DNA of the CDR3 is TGCGCCAGCAGCTGGGGGGGTTCGGGTGAATGGACCTACGAGCAGTACTTC.

V gene TRBV28 combines with J gene TRBJ2-5; 15 bases map to TRBD2. Germline V lookup: CDR1 MDHEN, CDR2 SYDVKM. The CDR3 is 19 amino acids. Trimming cost V 5 bases and J 1 base; bases outside gene matches: 11. The CDR3 region is CASSALGTSGGRTQETQYF. The DNA for the CDR3 is TGTGCCAGCAGTGCTTTGGGGACTAGCGGGGGGCGAACCCAAGAGACCCAGTACTTC.

This chain joins TRBV10-1 and TRBJ2-3, with 9 bases matching TRBD2. V lost 2 bases to trimming and J lost 5 bases; unmatched junction nucleotides: 8. The germline CDR1 and CDR2 sequences are WNHNN and SYGVQD (reference sequence). The CDR3 is 16 amino acids. The CDR3 DNA is TGCGCCAGCAGTGAGCAGGGCGGGGGGGCCGGAGATACGCAGTATTTT. As protein: CASSEQGGGAGDTQYF.

The chain couples TRBV28 to TRBJ1-2; D remains ambiguous. The V end lost 2 bases, the J end lost 4 bases, and 11 bases lay between the germline ends. From germline, CDR1 is MDHEN and CDR2 SYDVKM. The CDR3 runs to 14 residues. The CDR3 DNA follows: TGTGCCAGCAGTTTAAATAGTCCGCCCTATGGCTACACCTTC. Protein sequence: CASSLNSPPYGYTF.

This clone appeared a few times. The chain combines TRBV28 with TRBJ2-4; TRBD2 agrees at 10 bases. Germline V lookup: CDR1 MDHEN, CDR2 SYDVKM. The CDR3 extends over 15 amino acids. Trimming removed 8 bases from V and 1 base from J; junction bases left unmatched: 5. CDR3 DNA: TGTGCCAGCGGTCTAGCGGGGGATGCCAAAAACATTCAGTACTTC. The encoded protein is CASGLAGDAKNIQYF.

V usage is TRBV4-1 and J usage is TRBJ2-5; 15 bases are a match to TRBD2. The CDR3 is made up of 18 amino acids. Germline V gene data show CDR1 as MGHRA and CDR2 as YSYEKL. V was clipped by 1 base and J by 4 bases; unmatched bases: 7. The DNA for the CDR3 is TGCGCCAGCAGCCAAGTGGGACTAGCGGGGGGCCGGGGAGAGACCCAGTACTTC. Protein product: CASSQVGLAGGRGETQYF.

This clone has a handful of counts. V and J are TRBV6-5 and TRBJ2-3, with 8 bases that match TRBD1. Germline V gene data show CDR1 as MNHEY and CDR2 as SVGAGI. V shed 8 bases and J 4 bases; nucleotides not matched to a gene: 8. The CDR3 runs to 14 residues. CDR3 protein: CASHPTGAPDTQYF. The CDR3 DNA sequence: TGTGCCAGCCACCCGACAGGGGCCCCAGATACGCAGTATTTT.

The CDR3 sequence: CASTLGGGIPEAFF. In DNA form, the CDR3 reads TGTGCCAGTACCCTGGGAGGGGGGATCCCGGAAGCTTTCTTT. The rearrangement links TRBV19 to TRBJ1-1; the D gene is possibly TRBD1 (6 bases). V lost 7 bases and J lost 8, with 20 bases in between. This CDR3 contains 14 residues. Germline assignment: CDR1 LNHDA and CDR2 SQIVND (reference sequence).

The chain employs TRBV7-2 and TRBJ2-1; possible D gene TRBD1, 6 bases. Trimming shortened V by 5 bases and J by 4 bases, and 18 bases separated the two germline ends. CDR3 length equals 16 residues. Germline CDR1 and CDR2: SGHTA and FQGNSA. For the CDR3, the DNA is TGTGCCAGCAGCACGTCCGGCCAGGGGCCGTACAATGAGCAGTTCTTC. This sequence encodes CASSTSGQGPYNEQFF. The whole variable domain, remainder taken from reference TRBV7-2 and TRBJ2-1, is GAGVSQSPSNKVTEKGKDVELRCDPISGHTALYWYRQSLGQGLEFLIYFQGNSAPDKSGLPSDRFSAERTGGSVSTLTIQRTQQEDSAVYLCASSTSGQGPYNEQFFGPGTRLTVL.

V usage is TRBV6-5 and J usage is TRBJ1-3; 7 bases line up with TRBD1. After removal of 4 bases from V and 3 bases from J, the junction contained 6 bases not matched to a gene. The CDR3 is 15 residues long. The germline gives CDR1 MNHEY, CDR2 SVGAGI. The CDR3, as DNA: TGTGCCAGCAGTTCCTTGACAGGGTTTGGAAACACCATATATTTT. It translates to CASSSLTGFGNTIYF.

The V and J genes are TRBV9 and TRBJ1-6; maybe TRBD1 (6 bases). In germline, CDR1 is SGDLS, CDR2 YYNGEE. The CDR3 covers 16 residues. V gave up 0 bases and J gave up 4 bases, with 11 bases separating them. The CDR3 protein is CASSVGGGQYNSPLHF. The CDR3 coding sequence is TGTGCCAGCAGCGTAGGTGGAGGACAGTATAATTCACCCCTCCACTTT.

The rearrangement joins TRBV6-5 to TRBJ1-1; the D is unclear. CDR3 size: 15 residues. The V and J ends lost 0 bases and 0 bases respectively, with 8 bases between them. CDR1 MNHEY and CDR2 SVGAGI come from the germline V gene. Here the CDR3 DNA reads TGTGCCAGCAGTTACTCGGAGGTGTTGAACACTGAAGCTTTCTTT. It specifies CASSYSEVLNTEAFF.

This clone occurred a few times. This chain connects TRBV15 to TRBJ2-7; 9 bases fit TRBD1. Germline assignment: CDR1 LNHNV and CDR2 YYDKDF (reference sequence). CDR3 length equals 15 residues. Trimming at V came to 0 bases and at J to 4 bases, leaving 4 bases not matched to a gene. CDR3 protein: CATSRDPGQGYEQYF. CDR3 in DNA: TGTGCCACCAGCAGAGACCCGGGACAGGGTTACGAGCAGTACTTC.

The gene calls are TRBV6-1 and TRBJ2-2, with TRBD2 matching over 10 bases. The V gene's germline CDR1 is MNHNS and CDR2 SASEGT. Unmatched junction bases numbered 11, after V lost 10 bases and J lost 6 bases. The CDR3 sequence is 15 residues long. CDR3 sequence: CATQLSGGAPGELFF. The CDR3 DNA follows: TGTGCCACCCAACTAAGCGGGGGGGCCCCCGGGGAGCTGTTTTTT.

The chain joins TRBV6-5 to TRBJ2-2; 7 positions match TRBD2. This CDR3 has 16 residues. Germline CDR1 is MNHEY and CDR2 is SVGAGI. The trim removed 0 bases at V and 6 bases at J, leaving 7 bases unmatched. CDR3 in amino acids: CASSYSWGRDSGELFF. The CDR3 nucleotides read TGTGCCAGCAGTTACTCTTGGGGGAGGGATTCCGGGGAGCTGTTTTTT.

This chain joins TRBV10-2 and TRBJ2-7, with TRBD2 matching 14 bases. Germline assignment: CDR1 WSHSY and CDR2 SAAADI. V lost 6 bases to trimming and J lost 4 bases; unmatched junction nucleotides: 5. This CDR3 is 15 amino acids long. This CDR3 reads CASRDGLAGGYEQYF. CDR3 bases: TGCGCCAGCAGAGACGGACTAGCGGGGGGATACGAGCAGTACTTC.

This chain links TRBV19 with TRBJ2-2, with 8 bases aligning to TRBD1. CDR3 size: 15 residues. CDR1 and CDR2 (germline): LNHDA, SQIVND (reference sequence). V lost 9 bases and J lost 0; bases outside the gene matches: 6. The CDR3 sequence: CASDQGASNTGELFF. The CDR3, as DNA: TGTGCCAGCGATCAGGGGGCGTCGAACACCGGGGAGCTGTTTTTT.

J is TRBJ2-2 and V is TRBV7-6, with TRBD1 matching over 12 bases. The germline V gene has CDR1 SGHVS and CDR2 FNYEAQ. The CDR3 runs to 15 residues. V shed 5 bases and J 4 bases; nucleotides not matched to a gene: 2. The CDR3 here is CASSLGQGATGELFF. The CDR3 coding sequence is TGTGCCAGCAGCCTGGGACAGGGGGCCACCGGGGAGCTGTTTTTT.

The V gene is TRBV5-1, the J gene TRBJ1-1, with D perhaps matching TRBD1 (6 bases). Germline V CDR1 and CDR2: SGHRS, YFSETQ. This CDR3 has 16 amino acids. The V gene lost 6 bases and the J gene lost 6 bases, with 24 bases spanning the gap. The CDR3 sequence is CASTLAAGAQGPEAFF. CDR3 DNA: TGCGCCAGCACCCTGGCCGCGGGGGCGCAAGGGCCTGAAGCTTTCTTT.

The chain joins TRBV4-1 to TRBJ1-6; D ambiguous. The CDR3 consists of 18 residues. V was trimmed by 0 bases and J by 6 bases, leaving 18 bases between them. Germline values: CDR1 MGHRA, CDR2 YSYEKL. CDR3 DNA: TGCGCCAGCAGCCAAGATGTGGCGGGCGCTCGGGGTAATTCACCCCTCCACTTT. This gives the protein CASSQDVAGARGNSPLHF.

The chain is built from TRBV12-5 and TRBJ2-2; possibly TRBD1 for D (5 bases). The CDR3 is 15 amino acids. V was shortened by 4 bases and J by 1 base, with 10 bases between the two germline ends. Germline CDR1 LGHNT, CDR2 FRNRAP. The CDR3 DNA reads as TGTGCTAGTGGTTCTCCTCAGGGGAACACCGGGGAGCTGTTTTTT. Its protein product is CASGSPQGNTGELFF.

The chain carries TRBV14 and TRBJ1-3, with a tentative D call TRBD1 (5 bases). V lost 2 bases, J lost 4 bases, and 12 bases lay in between. The CDR3 has 15 amino acids. Germline V CDR1 and CDR2: SGHDN, FVKESK. DNA for the CDR3: TGTGCCAGCAGCCAACAGTGGGGGGTCGGAAACACCATATATTTT. Protein sequence: CASSQQWGVGNTIYF.

The chain combines TRBV6-1 with TRBJ1-1, with 8 bases fitting TRBD1. CDR1 and CDR2 (germline): MNHNS, SASEGT. The V gene end was trimmed by 2 bases and the J gene end by 8 bases; junction bases not matched to a gene: 7. The CDR3 is made up of 14 amino acids. For the CDR3, the DNA is TGTGCCAGCAGTGAACGGACAGGGCCTACAGAAGCTTTCTTT. This encodes CASSERTGPTEAFF.

V usage is TRBV2 and J usage is TRBJ2-5; 11 bases align to TRBD2. J was trimmed by 4 bases and V by 1 base; bases with no gene match: 11. CDR1 and CDR2 from the germline V gene are SNHLY and FYNNEI. This CDR3 has 18 amino acids. The CDR3 spells CASSEEGGVAGGLETQYF. DNA of the CDR3: TGTGCCAGCAGTGAAGAAGGTGGGGTAGCGGGGGGGCTAGAGACCCAGTACTTC.

This chain joins TRBV30 and TRBJ1-4; D is unclear. The CDR3 is 14 residues long. V was shortened by 3 bases and J by 7 bases, with 15 bases between the two germline ends. Germline V CDR1 and CDR2: GTSNPN, SVGIG (reference sequence). The CDR3 bases are TGTGCCTGGAGGCCCCGGGGAAGAGTTGAAAAACTGTTTTTT. Amino acid sequence: CAWRPRGRVEKLFF.